Sequencing of this T cell receptor beta chain was carried out in a study of cytomegalovirus exposure and HLA in healthy donors (dated by TCRdb to the late 2010s). At the level of the whole study: According to a later analysis, one platform produced both the roughly 130 validation repertoires and the 700 or so repertoires of the first cohort. The study aimed to test whether signatures of past pathogen exposure could be identified by cataloging public T cell receptors. A separate validation cohort of over 95 different subjects was used in addition to the 666-subject first cohort. To predict cytomegalovirus infection status, the study brought together high-throughput TCR immunosequencing, statistical association of individual TCRs with disease status, and machine learning. Study-wide findings and limitations: The study listed 150 to 200 TCR beta chains as associated with cytomegalovirus. Most TCR sequences were seen in very few donors, while some public TCRs were found in many individuals. Of the cluster scores, approximately 95% were above 0 in a later analysis, which found that TCRs clustered in the first cohort also tended to co-occur in the approximately 130 validation repertoires. All 120 or so repertoires were used to score co-occurrence in the validation cohort in a later analysis, because that analysis had no HLA typing for the cohort. In both the original and validation cohorts, the classifier was reported to diagnose cytomegalovirus status with high specificity and sensitivity. In vitro tests confirmed that a few of the cytomegalovirus-associated TCR beta chains recognize cytomegalovirus antigens. It was suggested by the authors that the approach could potentially be generalized to other disease states and immunological phenotypes.

With respect to this clone: Its antigen specificity is not known. Nothing much larger sits one base from this clone, and base qualities are not available. Distinct nucleotide sequences in the sample also encode this CDR3.

Donors formed part of the validation cohort, which comprised about 130 subjects and was distinct from the first cohort of 550 to 850 subjects. To prepare the library, the immunoSEQ multiplex PCR assay was applied. The original methods were these. A statistical classification framework was built to diagnose cytomegalovirus status from the catalog of TCR beta chain sequences. TCRdb took this table from immuneACCESS and kept in-frame rearrangements with V and J called. Such tables lack part of the clones; where checked against another copy, unresolved V genes explain under half of the gap, and the rest is unexplained. The V and J calls and clone size come from that table; D and trimming were worked out from the DNA. Present in this sample are about 330,000 clones, roughly 90% of which were seen just once. The ten largest clones represent roughly 1.2% of the sample. From the cysteine up to the phenylalanine, the CDR3 has a length of 13 residues. Just CDR3 DNA is preserved here, 39 bases in frame from base 1. CDR1 and CDR2 are read off the germline V gene (reference sequence) as MNHEY and SMNVEV. For this chain, trimming is 2 bases at the V end and 3 bases at the J end, and the number of junction bases without a gene match is 0.

This chain is built from TRBV27 and TRBJ2-7; TRBD2 agrees with 8 junctional bases. The TCR originated in a woman in her 30s in good health and CMV-seropositive. Sequenced input: PBMCs. At the DNA level, the sequence is TGTGCCAGCAGTTTAAGCGGGGGCTACGAGCAGTACTTC. Its product reads: CASSLSGGYEQYF.